The 32 T cell receptor beta chains given below trace back to one sample, sequenced in a study of cytomegalovirus exposure and HLA in healthy donors. The PCR contained 60 Vbeta and 13 Jbeta primers. Assay used: immunoSEQ multiplex PCR; TCRdb lists only in-frame clones, some missing. The sample has roughly 170,000 clones, approximately 78% seen once. Sequenced: PBMCs. These receptor sequences come from a woman aged 50 to 60 in good health and CMV-seropositive.

This clone was counted between two and nine times. The rearrangement joins TRBV6-6 to TRBJ2-3; D gene unclear. Trimming shortened V by 2 bases and J by 6 bases, and 6 bases separated the two germline ends. The CDR3 is 12 amino acids. Germline CDR1 MNHNY, CDR2 SVGAGI (reference sequence). CDR3 loop: CASSYRADTQYF. The CDR3 DNA is TGTGCCAGCAGTTACAGAGCCGATACGCAGTATTTT.

The chain couples TRBV30 to TRBJ2-4; unclear D gene. Trimming pared 0 bases from V and 1 base from J, leaving 4 bases between. Germline CDR1 reads GTSNPN; CDR2 reads SVGIG (reference sequence). The CDR3 contains 13 residues. The chain's CDR3 is CAWSVQAKNIQYF. The CDR3, as DNA: TGTGCCTGGAGTGTACAGGCCAAAAACATTCAGTACTTC.

The chain recombines TRBV18 with TRBJ1-6; possible D gene TRBD1, 5 bases. Germline assignment: CDR1 KGHSH and CDR2 LQKENI. This CDR3 comprises 14 residues. V lost 1 base and J lost 10, with 11 bases in between. The chain's CDR3 is CASSPRGEGSPLHF. The DNA of the CDR3 is TGTGCCAGCTCACCACGGGGGGAGGGATCACCCCTCCACTTT.

The V and J genes are TRBV16 and TRBJ2-7, with TRBD2 identical over 7 bases. The junction had 5 bases not matched to a gene; V was cut back by 5 bases and J by 1 base. Germline assignment: CDR1 KGHSY and CDR2 FQNENV. This CDR3 is built from 14 residues. The CDR3 DNA follows: TGTGCCAGCAGCATCGCGGGGGATTCCTACGAGCAGTACTTC. Its protein is CASSIAGDSYEQYF.

V and J are TRBV19 and TRBJ2-1; 7 nucleotides align to TRBD2. Looked up from germline, CDR1 is LNHDA and CDR2 is SQIVND (reference sequence). The CDR3 has 15 amino acids. The V gene end was trimmed by 10 bases and the J gene end by 0 bases; junction bases not matched to a gene: 9. The DNA of the CDR3 is TGTGCCACGTACTCAGCGGGGAGCTCCTACAATGAGCAGTTCTTC. Its translation: CATYSAGSSYNEQFF. Supplemented by reference TRBV19 and TRBJ2-1, the full variable domain reads DGGITQSPKYLFRKEGQNVTLSCEQNLNHDAMYWYRQDPGQGLRLIYYSQIVNDFQKGDIAEGYSVSREKKESFPLTVTSAQKNPTAFYLCATYSAGSSYNEQFFGPGTRLTVL.

The genes are TRBV5-1 and TRBJ2-5; the D is unclear. The DNA end favors TRBJ2-7, so the J call may be wrong. This CDR3 is built from 16 residues. The V gene's germline CDR1 is SGHRS and CDR2 YFSETQ. The CDR3 nucleotides are TGCGCCAGCAGCTCGAAGAACGTTCTAGACTCCTACGAGCAGTACTTC. The encoded protein is CASSSKNVLDSYEQYF.

The chain uses TRBV5-1 and TRBJ2-7; 7 bases match TRBD2. The CDR3 totals 13 residues. Trimming at V came to 5 bases and at J to 5 bases, leaving 7 bases not matched to a gene. Germline CDR1 reads SGHRS; CDR2 reads YFSETQ. Here the CDR3 DNA reads TGCGCCAGCAGTGGGGAGGGCCGAGACGAGCAGTACTTC. Its translation: CASSGEGRDEQYF.

This clone has a single count. The chain combines TRBV4-1 with TRBJ2-2, with 10 bases aligning to TRBD1. This CDR3 is built from 16 residues. Looked up from germline, CDR1 is MGHRA and CDR2 is YSYEKL. The V segment lost 0 bases and the J segment 4 bases; nucleotides outside the gene matches: 2. The CDR3 spells CASSQEGTGVTGELFF. DNA for the CDR3: TGCGCCAGCAGCCAAGAGGGGACAGGGGTCACCGGGGAGCTGTTTTTT.

The rearrangement joins TRBV7-5 to TRBJ1-3. TRBV7-5 is recorded as a pseudogene. This CDR3 region has 18 residues. DNA for the CDR3: TGTGCCAGAAGCTTACCTGGACGAGGGATACCCTTTGGAAACACCATATATTTT. It is translated as CARSLPGRGIPFGNTIYF.

This chain joins TRBV27 and TRBJ1-1; 7 nucleotides align to TRBD1. Trimming took 5 bases from V and 1 from J; bases not matched to a gene: 4. The CDR3 is made up of 14 amino acids. The germline gives CDR1 MNHEY, CDR2 SMNVEV (reference sequence). CDR3 residues: CASSPTGSNTEAFF. The CDR3, as DNA: TGTGCCAGCAGTCCGACAGGGTCGAACACTGAAGCTTTCTTT.

The rearrangement joins TRBV6-5 to TRBJ1-1, with D unresolved. This CDR3 contains 14 residues. V was clipped by 7 bases and J by 1 base, with 13 bases between them. The V gene's germline CDR1 is MNHEY and CDR2 SVGAGI. The CDR3 bases are TGTGCCAGCACTCGACTTGAAAGGAACACTGAAGCTTTCTTT. Its protein is CASTRLERNTEAFF.

The CDR3 protein is CATTAANYGYTF. CDR3 DNA sequence: TGTGCCACCACAGCAGCTAACTATGGCTACACCTTC. V is TRBV10-3 and J is TRBJ1-2; unclear D gene. The CDR3 spans 12 residues. The V and J ends lost 10 bases and 0 bases respectively, with 9 bases between them. Germline V gene data show CDR1 as ENHRY and CDR2 as SYGVKD.

The chain carries TRBV18 and TRBJ1-4; D may be TRBD1 (6 bases). Germline V lookup: CDR1 KGHSH, CDR2 LQKENI. The CDR3 consists of 18 residues. Between the trimmed V and J ends, which lost 3 bases and 5 bases, there was a span of 22 bases. The CDR3 here is CASSPNHVLGHLNEKLFF. The CDR3, as DNA: TGTGCCAGCTCACCCAATCACGTCCTGGGACACTTAAATGAAAAACTGTTTTTT.

This chain joins TRBV27 and TRBJ1-2; D is possibly TRBD1 (5 bases). Germline V lookup: CDR1 MNHEY, CDR2 SMNVEV (reference sequence). V lost 6 bases and J 3 bases, leaving 17 bases between the germline ends. This CDR3 region has 15 residues. CDR3 bases: TGTGCCAGCAGGGTTGGAATCAGGGCACACTATGGCTACACCTTC. Translation gives CASRVGIRAHYGYTF.

The rearrangement joins TRBV5-6 to TRBJ2-7; the D gene is possibly TRBD1 (5 bases). Trimming pared 3 bases from V and 3 bases from J, leaving 22 bases between. CDR3 size: 17 residues. Germline V lookup: CDR1 SGHDT, CDR2 YYEEEE. The CDR3 here is CASSSPSSGKFNYEQYF. CDR3 DNA sequence: TGTGCCAGCAGCTCGCCATCTTCAGGGAAATTCAACTACGAGCAGTACTTC.

This sequence joins TRBV5-4 and TRBJ2-5; the D gene is possibly TRBD2 (5 bases). The J call is uncertain, as TRBJ2-7 better fits the DNA end. Germline CDR1 and CDR2: SGHNT and YYREEE (reference sequence). The CDR3 is 15 residues long. The CDR3 nucleotides are TGTGCCAGCAGCGCGTCGGTTGGAGCGGACTACGAGCAGTACTTC. Protein: CASSASVGADYEQYF.

This clone was seen a few times. The chain carries TRBV5-1 and TRBJ1-2, with 8 positions matching TRBD1. In germline, CDR1 is SGHRS, CDR2 YFSETQ. V shed 6 bases, J shed 10 bases, and the junction held 14 bases outside the gene matches. CDR3 length: 14 residues. DNA of the CDR3: TGCGCCAGCATCCAAGGGGCAGGGGGCACTAACTACACCTTC. It codes for CASIQGAGGTNYTF.

The rearrangement links TRBV5-1 to TRBJ2-1, with D tentatively TRBD1 (6 bases). V gave up 0 bases and J gave up 14 bases, with 21 bases separating them. Germline-derived CDR1 and CDR2 are SGHRS and YFSETQ. The CDR3 loop spans 15 amino acids. The CDR3 reads CASSLDGRAYKGEFF. The CDR3 DNA follows: TGCGCCAGCAGCTTGGATGGGCGGGCCTACAAGGGGGAGTTCTTC.

V usage is TRBV5-1 and J usage is TRBJ1-5, with TRBD1 as a possible D gene (6 bases). Trimming removed 9 bases from V and 7 bases from J, with 17 bases in between. The CDR3 extends over 13 amino acids. Germline V gene data show CDR1 as SGHRS and CDR2 as YFSETQ. The CDR3, as DNA: TGCGCCAAAGCACAGGGAGCTAGCCAGCCCCAGCATTTT. Protein: CAKAQGASQPQHF.

The chain employs TRBV9 and TRBJ2-3, with TRBD2 as a possible D gene (7 bases). Trimming took 0 bases from V and 3 from J, leaving 17 bases between them. The CDR3 is 17 residues long. CDR1 is SGDLS and CDR2 is YYNGEE in the germline V gene. CDR3 sequence reads: CASSVGGGGPTTDTQYF. Here the CDR3 DNA reads TGTGCCAGCAGCGTAGGAGGGGGGGGCCCTACGACAGATACGCAGTATTTT. The full variable domain, in which reference TRBV9 and TRBJ2-3 provide the parts outside the CDR3, is DSGVTQTPKHLITATGQRVTLRCSPRSGDLSVYWYQQSLDQGLQFLIQYYNGEERAKGNILERFSAQQFPDLHSELNLSSLELGDSALYFCASSVGGGGPTTDTQYFGPGTRLTVL.

This clone showed up just once. Here the CDR3 DNA reads TGTGCCAGCAGCCAAGGGACAGGGGGTCGGGAAGAGCAGTACTTC. This encodes CASSQGTGGREEQYF. This chain uses TRBV4-2 with TRBJ2-7; TRBD1 aligns across 10 bases. This CDR3 has 15 amino acids. V trimming: 1 base; J trimming: 7 bases; junction bases outside the gene matches: 7. CDR1 and CDR2 (germline): LGHNA, YNFKEQ.

This clone has just one count. The V call is TRBV7-8, the J call TRBJ1-2; 10 nucleotides align to TRBD1. The CDR3 sequence is 14 residues long. The germline gives CDR1 SGHVS, CDR2 FQNEAQ. Germline trimming cut 1 base from V and 8 bases from J; bases unmatched to any gene: 4. The CDR3 DNA reads TGTGCCAGCAGCTTAGGGACAGGGGGATACGGCTACACCTTC. Translated, it gives CASSLGTGGYGYTF.

The V gene is TRBV5-6, the J gene TRBJ2-7; no definite D call. Germline V gene lookup returns CDR1 SGHDT and CDR2 YYEEEE. The ends were cut back, 4 bases at V and 2 bases at J, with 10 bases in the middle. This CDR3 has 13 amino acids. The CDR3 DNA follows: TGTGCCAGCAGCCAACGGGTTACCTACGAGCAGTACTTC. As protein: CASSQRVTYEQYF.

V gene TRBV5-1 combines with J gene TRBJ2-2; 11 positions agree with TRBD1. V shed 0 bases and J 2 bases; nucleotides not matched to a gene: 6. The CDR3 spans 18 residues. Germline values: CDR1 SGHRS, CDR2 YFSETQ. CDR3 sequence: CASSLGTGGAANTGELFF. In DNA, the CDR3 is TGCGCCAGCAGCTTGGGGACAGGGGGCGCAGCTAACACCGGGGAGCTGTTTTTT.

The chain combines TRBV12-5 with TRBJ2-7, with 7 nucleotides matching TRBD1. J lost 1 base, V lost 1 base, and 10 bases had no gene match. The CDR3 runs 17 residues. Germline V CDR1 and CDR2: LGHNT, FRNRAP. Here the CDR3 reads CASGLALTGSLSYEQYF. For the CDR3, the DNA is TGTGCTAGTGGTTTGGCATTGACAGGGTCCCTATCCTACGAGCAGTACTTC.

The J gene is TRBJ2-5, the V gene TRBV5-1; D gene ambiguous. This CDR3 is built from 13 residues. With 4 bases removed from V and 2 bases from J, the gap between germline ends came to 9 bases. Germline loops: CDR1 SGHRS, CDR2 YFSETQ. DNA for the CDR3: TGCGCCAGCAGCCCGTTCAGACAAGAGACCCAGTACTTC. Protein: CASSPFRQETQYF. The full variable domain, its missing parts supplied by reference TRBV5-1 and TRBJ2-5, is KAGVTQTPRYLIKTRGQQVTLSCSPISGHRSVSWYQQTPGQGLQFLFEYFSETQRNKGNFPGRFSGRQFSNSRSEMNVSTLELGDSALYLCASSPFRQETQYFGPGTRLLVL.

V and J are TRBV29-1 and TRBJ2-7, with D tentatively TRBD1 (5 bases). Per the germline V gene, CDR1 is SQVTM and CDR2 is ANQGSEA. This CDR3 has 13 residues. The V end lost 7 bases, the J end lost 7 bases, and 20 bases lay between the germline ends. The chain's CDR3 is CSALFGRVREQYF. CDR3 nucleotide sequence: TGCAGCGCTCTTTTTGGCAGGGTGAGGGAGCAGTACTTC.

This clone was picked up a small number of times. The genes are TRBV2 and TRBJ1-2; a possible D gene is TRBD1 (6 bases). The germline V gene encodes CDR1 SNHLY and CDR2 FYNNEI. There are 13 residues in the CDR3. V was cut by 5 bases and J by 7 bases, with 14 bases left in between. Written as DNA, the CDR3 is TGTGCCAGCAGTCCAACACAGGGAGTTGGCTACACCTTC. Translation gives CASSPTQGVGYTF.

V gene TRBV6-1 combines with J gene TRBJ2-7; 10 bases fit TRBD1. Germline V lookup: CDR1 MNHNS, CDR2 SASEGT. The CDR3 runs 14 residues. Trimming removed 7 bases from V and 1 base from J; junction bases left unmatched: 4. CDR3 in DNA: TGTGCCAGCAATCGGGACAGGGGTTCCTACGAGCAGTACTTC. The encoded protein is CASNRDRGSYEQYF.

This clone showed up just a few times. CDR3 sequence: CASSVDPGGRGRETQYF. The CDR3 DNA is TGTGCCAGCAGCGTAGACCCCGGGGGAAGGGGGCGAGAGACCCAGTACTTC. This sequence joins TRBV9 and TRBJ2-5; tentative D call: TRBD1 (7 bases). Germline loops: CDR1 SGDLS, CDR2 YYNGEE. The CDR3 is 17 residues long. Trimming cost V 0 bases and J 4 bases, with 19 bases left between them.

The chain combines TRBV30 with TRBJ2-3, with 12 bases identical to TRBD2. The trim removed 5 bases at V and 5 bases at J, leaving 2 bases unmatched. This CDR3 comprises 13 residues. CDR1 is GTSNPN, CDR2 SVGIG, per germline (reference sequence). The CDR3 DNA reads TGTGCCTGGGCTAGCGGGGGGGTAGATACGCAGTATTTT. Encoded protein: CAWASGGVDTQYF. Drawing the rest from reference TRBV30 and TRBJ2-3, the complete variable domain is SQTIHQWPATLVQPVGSPLSLECTVEGTSNPNLYWYRQAAGRGLQLLFYSVGIGQISSEVPQNLSASRPQDRQFILSSKKLLLSDSGFYLCAWASGGVDTQYFGPGTRLTVL.

The rearrangement links TRBV9 to TRBJ2-4, with 10 bases lining up with TRBD2. Trimming took 0 bases from V and 5 from J; bases not matched to a gene: 8. From germline, CDR1 is SGDLS and CDR2 YYNGEE. This CDR3 contains 17 residues. CDR3 protein: CASSVEGGLAGENIQYF. DNA for the CDR3: TGTGCCAGCAGCGTAGAAGGAGGCCTAGCGGGAGAAAACATTCAGTACTTC.